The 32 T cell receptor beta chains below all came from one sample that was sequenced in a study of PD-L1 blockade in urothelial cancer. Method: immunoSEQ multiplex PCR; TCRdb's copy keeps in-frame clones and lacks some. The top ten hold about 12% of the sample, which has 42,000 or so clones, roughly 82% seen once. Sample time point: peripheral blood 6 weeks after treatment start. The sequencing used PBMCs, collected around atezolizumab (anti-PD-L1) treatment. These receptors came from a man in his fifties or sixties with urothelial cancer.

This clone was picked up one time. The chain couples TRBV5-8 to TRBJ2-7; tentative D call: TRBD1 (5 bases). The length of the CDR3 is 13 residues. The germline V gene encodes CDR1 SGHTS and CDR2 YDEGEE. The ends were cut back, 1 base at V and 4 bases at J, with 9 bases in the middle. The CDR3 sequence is CASSLRGAYEQYF. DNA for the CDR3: TGTGCCAGCAGCTTGAGGGGTGCATACGAGCAGTACTTC. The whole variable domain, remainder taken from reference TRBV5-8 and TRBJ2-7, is EAGVTQSPTHLIKTRGQQATLRCSPISGHTSVYWYQQALGLGLQFLLWYDEGEERNRGNFPPRFSGRQFPNYSSELNVNALELEDSALYLCASSLRGAYEQYFGPGTRLTVT.

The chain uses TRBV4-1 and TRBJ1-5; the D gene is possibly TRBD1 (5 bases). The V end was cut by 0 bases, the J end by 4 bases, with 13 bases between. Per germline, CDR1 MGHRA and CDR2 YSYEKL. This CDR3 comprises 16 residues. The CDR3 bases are TGCGCCAGCAGCCAAGATATAGGGGCCGGTAATCAGCCCCAGCATTTT. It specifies CASSQDIGAGNQPQHF.

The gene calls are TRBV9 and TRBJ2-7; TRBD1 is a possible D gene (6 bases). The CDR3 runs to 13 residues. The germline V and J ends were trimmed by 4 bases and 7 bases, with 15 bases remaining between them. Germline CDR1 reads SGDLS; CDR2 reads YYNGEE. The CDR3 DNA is TGTGCCAGCAGCCTTGAAGGGGGTCGAGAGCAGTACTTC. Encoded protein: CASSLEGGREQYF.

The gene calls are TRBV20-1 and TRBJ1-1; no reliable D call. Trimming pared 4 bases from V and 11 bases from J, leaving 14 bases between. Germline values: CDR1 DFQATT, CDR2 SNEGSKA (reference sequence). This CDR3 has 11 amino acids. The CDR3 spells CSAKDPGRAFF. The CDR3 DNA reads TGCAGTGCTAAGGACCCTGGGAGGGCTTTCTTT.

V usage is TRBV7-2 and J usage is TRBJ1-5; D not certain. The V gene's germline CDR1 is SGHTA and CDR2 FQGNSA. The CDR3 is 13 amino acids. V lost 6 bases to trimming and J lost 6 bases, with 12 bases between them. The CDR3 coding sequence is TGTGCCAGCAGGGAATCGGCGGTTCAGCCCCAGCATTTT. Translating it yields CASRESAVQPQHF.

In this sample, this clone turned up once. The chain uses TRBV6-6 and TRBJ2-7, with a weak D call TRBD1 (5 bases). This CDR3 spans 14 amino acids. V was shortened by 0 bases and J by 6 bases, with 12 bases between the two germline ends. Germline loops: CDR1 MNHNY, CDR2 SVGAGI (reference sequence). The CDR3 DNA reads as TGTGCCAGCAGTTACTCGGGCCAGGGTAGCGAGCAGTACTTC. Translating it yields CASSYSGQGSEQYF.

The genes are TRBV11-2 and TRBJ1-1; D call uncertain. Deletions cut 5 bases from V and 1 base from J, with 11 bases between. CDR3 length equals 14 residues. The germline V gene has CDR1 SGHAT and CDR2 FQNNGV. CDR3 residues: CASSRGRGNTEAFF. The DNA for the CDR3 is TGTGCCAGCAGCCGAGGGCGGGGGAACACTGAAGCTTTCTTT. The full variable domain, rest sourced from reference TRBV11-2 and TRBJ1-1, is EAGVAQSPRYKIIEKRQSVAFWCNPISGHATLYWYQQILGQGPKLLIQFQNNGVVDDSQLPKDRFSAERLKGVDSTLKIQPAKLEDSAVYLCASSRGRGNTEAFFGQGTRLTVV.

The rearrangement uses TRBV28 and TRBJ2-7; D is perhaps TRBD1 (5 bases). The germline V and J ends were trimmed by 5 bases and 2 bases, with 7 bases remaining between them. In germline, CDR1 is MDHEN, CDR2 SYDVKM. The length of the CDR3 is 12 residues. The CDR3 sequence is CASSTTAYEQYF. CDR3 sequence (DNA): TGTGCCAGCAGTACGACAGCCTACGAGCAGTACTTC.

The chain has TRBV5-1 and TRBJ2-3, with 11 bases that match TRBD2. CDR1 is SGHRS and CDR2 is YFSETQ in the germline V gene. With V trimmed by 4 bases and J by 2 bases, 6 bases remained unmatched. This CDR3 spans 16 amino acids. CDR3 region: CASSPGLAESTDTQYF. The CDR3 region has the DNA TGCGCCAGCAGCCCGGGACTAGCGGAGTCCACAGATACGCAGTATTTT.

The CDR3 DNA reads as TGTGCCAGCAGACTGGACAGGGGGGATCAGCCCCAGCATTTT. This codes for CASRLDRGDQPQHF. The rearrangement links TRBV2 to TRBJ1-5; 10 bases line up with TRBD1. CDR1 and CDR2 from the germline V gene are SNHLY and FYNNEI. With V trimmed by 6 bases and J by 5 bases, 4 bases remained unmatched. The CDR3 totals 14 residues.

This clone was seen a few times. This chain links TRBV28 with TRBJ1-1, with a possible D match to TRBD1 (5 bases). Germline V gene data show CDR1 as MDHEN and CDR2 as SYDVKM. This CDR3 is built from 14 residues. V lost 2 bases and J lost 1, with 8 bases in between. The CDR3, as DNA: TGTGCCAGCAGTTTACAGGGATGGAACACTGAAGCTTTCTTT. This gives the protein CASSLQGWNTEAFF.

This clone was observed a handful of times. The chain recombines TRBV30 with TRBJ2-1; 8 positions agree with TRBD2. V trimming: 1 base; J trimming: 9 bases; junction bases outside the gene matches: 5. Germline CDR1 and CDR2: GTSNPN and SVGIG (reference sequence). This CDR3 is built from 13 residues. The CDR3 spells CAWSAGTRREQFF. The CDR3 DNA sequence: TGTGCCTGGAGTGCCGGGACTAGGCGTGAGCAGTTCTTC.

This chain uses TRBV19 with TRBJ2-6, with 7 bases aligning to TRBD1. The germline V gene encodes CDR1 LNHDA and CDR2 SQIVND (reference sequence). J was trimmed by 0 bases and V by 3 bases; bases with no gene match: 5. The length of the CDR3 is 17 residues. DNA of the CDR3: TGTGCCAGTAGTATGGGACAGTTCCTCTCTGGGGCCAACGTCCTGACTTTC. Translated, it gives CASSMGQFLSGANVLTF. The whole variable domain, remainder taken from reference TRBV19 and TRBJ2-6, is DGGITQSPKYLFRKEGQNVTLSCEQNLNHDAMYWYRQDPGQGLRLIYYSQIVNDFQKGDIAEGYSVSREKKESFPLTVTSAQKNPTAFYLCASSMGQFLSGANVLTFGAGSRLTVL.

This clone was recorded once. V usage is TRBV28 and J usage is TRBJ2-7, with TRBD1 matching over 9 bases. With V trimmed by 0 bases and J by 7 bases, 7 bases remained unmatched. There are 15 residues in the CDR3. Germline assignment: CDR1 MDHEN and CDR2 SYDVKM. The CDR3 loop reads CASSLWGQGRPEQYF. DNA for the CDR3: TGTGCCAGCAGTTTATGGGGACAGGGACGTCCGGAGCAGTACTTC.

CDR3: CASSSLAPGTGELFF. In nucleotides, the CDR3 is TGTGCCAGCTCATCCTTAGCCCCTGGGACCGGGGAGCTGTTTTTT. This chain joins TRBV18 and TRBJ2-2; D gene ambiguous. The V end lost 5 bases, the J end lost 5 bases, and 15 bases lay between the germline ends. The CDR3 is 15 amino acids. Germline CDR1 is KGHSH and CDR2 is LQKENI.

This chain's CDR3 is CASSSGEREQYF. CDR3 nucleotide sequence: TGCGCCAGCAGCTCCGGGGAGCGCGAGCAGTACTTC. V gene TRBV5-1 combines with J gene TRBJ2-7; D perhaps matches TRBD2 (5 bases). CDR1 is SGHRS, CDR2 YFSETQ, per germline. This CDR3 has 12 amino acids. Trimming stripped 3 bases from V and 6 bases from J, with 10 bases between.

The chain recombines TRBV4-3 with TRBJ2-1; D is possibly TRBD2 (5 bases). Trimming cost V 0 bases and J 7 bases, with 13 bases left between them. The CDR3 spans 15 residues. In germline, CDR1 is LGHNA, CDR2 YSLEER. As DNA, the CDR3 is TGCGCCAGCAGCCAAGAAACTAGGCTTGGGAATGAGCAGTTCTTC. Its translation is CASSQETRLGNEQFF.

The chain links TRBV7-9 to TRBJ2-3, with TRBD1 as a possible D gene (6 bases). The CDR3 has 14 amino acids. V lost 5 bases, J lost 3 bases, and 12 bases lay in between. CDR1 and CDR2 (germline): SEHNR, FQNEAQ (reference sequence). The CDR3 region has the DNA TGTGCCAGCAGCCCGGACAGACGAACAGATACGCAGTATTTT. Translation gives CASSPDRRTDTQYF.

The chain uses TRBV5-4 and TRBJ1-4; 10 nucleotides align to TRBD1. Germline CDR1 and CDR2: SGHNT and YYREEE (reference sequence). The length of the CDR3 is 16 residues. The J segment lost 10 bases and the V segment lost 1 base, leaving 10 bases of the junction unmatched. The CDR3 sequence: CASSLSSSGTGVKLFF. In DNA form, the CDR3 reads TGTGCCAGCAGCTTGAGTTCTTCCGGGACAGGGGTAAAACTGTTTTTT.

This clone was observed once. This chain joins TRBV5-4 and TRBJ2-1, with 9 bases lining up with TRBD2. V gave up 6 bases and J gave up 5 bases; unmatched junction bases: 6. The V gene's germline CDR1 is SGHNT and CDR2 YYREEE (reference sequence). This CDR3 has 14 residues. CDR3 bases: TGTGCCAGCACGCGGGAGGGCCCCCACAATGAGCAGTTCTTC. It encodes CASTREGPHNEQFF.

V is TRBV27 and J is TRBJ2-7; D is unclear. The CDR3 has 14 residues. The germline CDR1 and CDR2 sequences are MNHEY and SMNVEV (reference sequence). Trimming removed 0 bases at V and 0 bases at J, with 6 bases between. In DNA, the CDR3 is TGTGCCAGCAGTTTATCGTTAGCCTCCTACGAGCAGTACTTC. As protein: CASSLSLASYEQYF.

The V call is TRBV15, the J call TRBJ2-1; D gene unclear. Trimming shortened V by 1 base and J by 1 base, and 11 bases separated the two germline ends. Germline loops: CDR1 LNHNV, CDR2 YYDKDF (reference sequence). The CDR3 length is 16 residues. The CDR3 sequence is CATSRVPTGSYNEQFF. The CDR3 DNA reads TGTGCCACCAGCAGAGTTCCGACGGGTTCCTACAATGAGCAGTTCTTC.

This chain's CDR3 is CASSLGPAEGEQYF. The CDR3 bases are TGTGCCAGCAGCTTAGGCCCCGCCGAGGGCGAGCAGTACTTC. The rearrangement joins TRBV7-8 to TRBJ2-7; TRBD2 is a possible D gene (5 bases). V was trimmed by 1 base and J by 6 bases, leaving 13 bases between them. The CDR3 length is 14 residues. The germline CDR1 and CDR2 sequences are SGHVS and FQNEAQ.

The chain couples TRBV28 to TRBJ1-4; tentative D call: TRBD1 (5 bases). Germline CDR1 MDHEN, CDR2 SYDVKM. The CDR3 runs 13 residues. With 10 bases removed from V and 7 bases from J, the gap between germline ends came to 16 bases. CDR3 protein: CATLRVEGEKLFF. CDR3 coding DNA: TGTGCCACGCTCAGGGTAGAAGGTGAAAAACTGTTTTTT.

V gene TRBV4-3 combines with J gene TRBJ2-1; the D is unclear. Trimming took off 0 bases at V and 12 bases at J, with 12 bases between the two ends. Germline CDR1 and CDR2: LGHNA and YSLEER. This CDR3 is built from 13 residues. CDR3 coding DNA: TGCGCCAGCAGCCAAGACATAGAACGAGGGCAGTTCTTC. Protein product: CASSQDIERGQFF.

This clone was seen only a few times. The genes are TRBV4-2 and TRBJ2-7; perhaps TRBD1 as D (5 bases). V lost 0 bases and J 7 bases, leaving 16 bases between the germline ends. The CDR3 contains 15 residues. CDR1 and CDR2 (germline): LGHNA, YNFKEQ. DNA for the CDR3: TGTGCCAGCAGCCAAGATCCGACAGCGCCAGGGGAGCAGTACTTC. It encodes CASSQDPTAPGEQYF.

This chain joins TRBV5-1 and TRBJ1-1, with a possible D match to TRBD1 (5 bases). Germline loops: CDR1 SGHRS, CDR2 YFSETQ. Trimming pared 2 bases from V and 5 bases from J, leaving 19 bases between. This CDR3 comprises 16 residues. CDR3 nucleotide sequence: TGCGCCAGCAGCTTAACCTCGGGGCGGAGGGGTACTGAAGCTTTCTTT. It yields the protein CASSLTSGRRGTEAFF.

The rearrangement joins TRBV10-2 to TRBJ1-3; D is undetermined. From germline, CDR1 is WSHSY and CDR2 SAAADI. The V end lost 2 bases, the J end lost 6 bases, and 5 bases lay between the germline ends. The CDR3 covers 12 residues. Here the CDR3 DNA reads TGCGCCAGCAGTGAGGCGGAAAACACCATATATTTT. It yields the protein CASSEAENTIYF.

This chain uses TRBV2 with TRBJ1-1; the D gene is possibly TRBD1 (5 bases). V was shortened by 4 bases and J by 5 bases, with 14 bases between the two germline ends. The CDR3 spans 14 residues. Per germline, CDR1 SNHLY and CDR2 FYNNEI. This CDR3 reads CASSVFDSGTEAFF. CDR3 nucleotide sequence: TGTGCCAGCAGTGTATTTGACTCAGGGACTGAAGCTTTCTTT.

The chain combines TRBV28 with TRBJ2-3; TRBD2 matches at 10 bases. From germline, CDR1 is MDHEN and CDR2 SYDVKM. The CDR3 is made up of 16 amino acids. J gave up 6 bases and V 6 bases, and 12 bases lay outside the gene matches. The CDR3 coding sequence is TGTGCCAGCAGCTCTTCATCGGGACTAGCGTCCGATACGCAGTATTTT. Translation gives CASSSSSGLASDTQYF. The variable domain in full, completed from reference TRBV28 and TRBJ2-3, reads DVKVTQSSRYLVKRTGEKVFLECVQDMDHENMFWYRQDPGLGLRLIYFSYDVKMKEKGDIPEGYSVSREKKERFSLILESASTNQTSMYLCASSSSSGLASDTQYFGPGTRLTVL.

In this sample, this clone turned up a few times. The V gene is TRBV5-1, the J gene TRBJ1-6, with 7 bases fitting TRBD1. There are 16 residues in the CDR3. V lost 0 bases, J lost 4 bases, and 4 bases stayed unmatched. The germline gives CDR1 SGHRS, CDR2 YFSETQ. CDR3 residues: CASSLAQGKYNSPLHF. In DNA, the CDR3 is TGCGCCAGCAGCTTGGCACAGGGGAAGTATAATTCACCCCTCCACTTT.

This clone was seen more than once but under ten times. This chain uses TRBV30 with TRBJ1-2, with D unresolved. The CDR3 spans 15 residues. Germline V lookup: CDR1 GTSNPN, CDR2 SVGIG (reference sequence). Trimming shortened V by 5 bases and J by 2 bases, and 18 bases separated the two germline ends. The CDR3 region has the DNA TGTGCCTGGTTCAAGCGGACCTCGTCGAACTATGGCTACACCTTC. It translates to CAWFKRTSSNYGYTF. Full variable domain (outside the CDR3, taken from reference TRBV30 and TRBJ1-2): SQTIHQWPATLVQPVGSPLSLECTVEGTSNPNLYWYRQAAGRGLQLLFYSVGIGQISSEVPQNLSASRPQDRQFILSSKKLLLSDSGFYLCAWFKRTSSNYGYTFGSGTRLTVV.